The T cell receptor (beta chain) under discussion was sequenced for a study of blood T cell repertoires in COVID-19 (dated by TCRdb to about 2020). For context, the study as a whole: Collaborator samples came from the United States, Italy and Spain and covered acute and convalescent phases of COVID-19. Sample metadata almost always included a de-identified subject ID, COVID-19 status, age in years and sex. The material from the prospective study consisted of cDNA or gDNA derived from T cells, B-cell-depleted T cells, or PBMCs. Deeply sampled blood TCRbeta repertoires from subjects exposed to, actively infected with, or recovered from COVID-19 were included in the dataset. Samples were obtained from the ongoing ImmuneRACE study (first 160 participants) and from over 1,000 subjects provided by 6 global collaborators. The repertoires were made available in a free public database intended to serve as a resource for research on the immune response to SARS-CoV-2. Where available, HLA class I and class II types were taken from metadata supplied by the sample provider and were not determined by assay-based typing. Here is what the overall study found, with its caveats: Clinical and demographic metadata were provided uncurated, with the amount varying by source and participant.

On this clone: The target of this receptor is not known. The input lacks base qualities; no much larger clone sits a single base away.

TCRbeta CDR3 regions were amplified from genomic DNA using the immunoSEQ Assay, a bias-controlled multiplex PCR. The original pipeline was this. The number of nucleated cells in each sample was estimated by amplification of reference gene primers within the assay. To quantify the absolute abundance of each unique TCRbeta CDR3 rearrangement, sequence reads were collapsed and filtered. For each sample, productive Simpson clonality was calculated as the square root of Simpson's diversity index across productive rearrangements. TCRdb stores this immuneACCESS table with in-frame sequences only. Part of the clones is absent; in the studies checked, under half of the shortfall reflects unresolved V genes, and no reason is known for the rest. Clone size and V and J calls were adopted from that table, with D and trimming inferred from the DNA. Present in this sample are around 200,000 clones, about 87% of which were seen just once. The top ten constitute approximately 6.2% of the sample.

Another Seattle source contributed samples from volunteer blood donors who had recovered from COVID-19. Each collaborating institution followed its own protocols to collect whole blood in K2EDTA tubes. For TCRbeta analysis, collaborators shipped samples as frozen whole blood, isolated PBMCs, or DNA extracted from either of those sample types. This TCR derives from a man in his fifties or sixties who had recovered from COVID-19. Sequencing input: peripheral blood.

The DNA is TGTGCCAGCAGAAACCCGGAGAGCTCCTACAATGAGCAGTTCTTC. This sequence encodes CASRNPESSYNEQFF. The rearranged segments are TRBV9 and TRBJ2-1, with no confidently assigned D gene. Counted from cysteine to phenylalanine, this CDR3 has 15 amino acids. Of the read, only the CDR3 DNA is kept; its 45 bases are in frame from base 1. Trimming at the junction amounts to 5 bases on V and 0 bases on J, and the germline ends lie 12 bases apart. The CDR1 and CDR2 encoded by the germline V gene are SGDLS and YYNGEE.